Here is one TCR delta chain with its context. The antigen remains undetermined. The sample comes from a study of Vδ1+ human thymocytes. Study-wide points: Thymic delta-chain repertoires held roughly 19% Vdelta2 sequences and few Vdelta3, despite high sort purity. Thymic TRG and TRD repertoires appeared highly polyclonal, with Gaussian CDR3 length distributions.

The template was reverse-transcribed extracted RNA. The CDR3 regions were amplified by multiplex PCR from V-gene primers to a constant-region primer. TCRdb re-called clones from the multiplex PCR reads using CATT. The sample records tens of thousands of delta-chain clones, roughly 16% being singletons. The CDR3 covers 20 residues. V shed 3 bases and J shed 0 bases, with 26 bases lying between them. Per germline, CDR1 TSWWSYY and CDR2 QGS. This chain uses TRDV1 with TRDJ1; D gene ambiguous. The origin of this receptor is a girl less than two years old who had congenital heart surgery. Material: Vdelta1+ gamma-delta thymocytes from the thymus. Indicated subset: FACS-sorted CD3+ TCRalphabeta- TCRVdelta1+ TCRVdelta2- thymocytes. CDR3 nucleotide sequence: TGTGCTCTTGGGGACTCTTCTTTTGGAACGTCCCGACCGTACACCGATAAACTCATCTTT. This translates into CALGDSSFGTSRPYTDKLIF.